What follows are 10 T cell receptor beta chains derived from one specimen sequenced in a study of T cell responses to AZD1222 COVID-19 vaccine. Profiling relied on immunoSEQ multiplex PCR, and the TCRdb table lists in-frame clones only, not all of them. Of hundreds of thousands of clones in the sample, 85% to 95% were seen once. The source was peripheral blood, collected on day 0 of MenACWY control vaccination. The receptor source for this set is an adult in good health.

The rearrangement uses TRBV27 and TRBJ1-1, with 9 bases lining up with TRBD1. There are 13 residues in the CDR3. Looked up from germline, CDR1 is MNHEY and CDR2 is SMNVEV (reference sequence). The ends lost 3 bases at V and 7 bases at J; junction bases unmatched: 3. Written as DNA, the CDR3 is TGTGCCAGCAGTTTGTGGGACAGGGATGAAGCTTTCTTT. Residues: CASSLWDRDEAFF.

This clone came up once. The genes are TRBV6-5 and TRBJ1-6; 10 bases are a match to TRBD1. Trimming cost V 6 bases and J 9 bases; bases outside gene matches: 8. The CDR3 loop spans 15 amino acids. CDR1 MNHEY and CDR2 SVGAGI come from the germline V gene. In nucleotides, the CDR3 is TGTGCCAGCAGACGGGGGACAGGGGTGAGTTCACCCCTCCACTTT. It specifies CASRRGTGVSSPLHF.

The chain is built from TRBV28 and TRBJ2-7; D remains ambiguous. Trimming left V 2 bases short and J 3 bases short, with 5 bases between. Germline CDR1 and CDR2: MDHEN and SYDVKM. This CDR3 region has 12 residues. CDR3: CASSLSLYEQYF. As DNA, the CDR3 is TGTGCCAGCAGTTTAAGTCTCTACGAGCAGTACTTC.

V gene TRBV19 combines with J gene TRBJ2-7; no firm D call. Germline CDR1 and CDR2: LNHDA and SQIVND (reference sequence). The CDR3 covers 12 residues. With 5 bases removed from V and 5 bases from J, the gap between germline ends came to 10 bases. CDR3 DNA: TGTGCCAGTAGTTGGGGTACCAACGAGCAGTACTTC. Translation: CASSWGTNEQYF.

The CDR3 sequence: CASSQEGTGRRSYGYTF. The CDR3 DNA reads TGTGCCAGCAGCCAAGAAGGGACCGGCCGGCGGTCCTATGGCTACACCTTC. The rearrangement uses TRBV4-2 and TRBJ1-2; perhaps TRBD1 as D (5 bases). CDR1 is LGHNA and CDR2 is YNFKEQ in the germline V gene. The CDR3 has 17 amino acids. Between the trimmed V and J ends, which lost 0 bases and 4 bases, there was a span of 18 bases.

The CDR3 is CASSRGQVMNTEAFF. Written as DNA, the CDR3 is TGTGCCAGCAGTAGGGGACAGGTAATGAACACTGAAGCTTTCTTT. This chain joins TRBV6-5 and TRBJ1-1; 8 bases are a match to TRBD1. J lost 0 bases, V lost 5 bases, and 5 bases had no gene match. The CDR3 consists of 15 residues. Germline-derived CDR1 and CDR2 are MNHEY and SVGAGI.

V and J are TRBV12-3 or TRBV12-4 and TRBJ2-1, with D uncertain. V was trimmed by 5 bases and J by 9 bases, leaving 8 bases between them. This CDR3 has 11 amino acids. The CDR3 here is CASSSSGEQFF. The CDR3 bases are TGTGCCAGCAGTAGCAGTGGTGAGCAGTTCTTC.

The chain has TRBV12-3 or TRBV12-4 and TRBJ1-2; a possible D gene is TRBD1 (5 bases). Trimming removed 3 bases from V and 7 bases from J, with 9 bases in between. CDR3 size: 12 residues. CDR3 in amino acids: CASSFGAFGYTF. The CDR3 bases are TGTGCCAGCAGTTTCGGGGCATTTGGCTACACCTTC.

J is TRBJ2-7 and V is TRBV2; 8 bases align to TRBD1. The ends lost 4 bases at V and 2 bases at J; junction bases unmatched: 4. CDR1 is SNHLY, CDR2 FYNNEI, per germline. The CDR3 sequence is 14 residues long. CDR3 amino acids: CASSVTGVPYEQYF. The CDR3 DNA sequence: TGTGCCAGCAGTGTGACAGGGGTCCCCTACGAGCAGTACTTC.

The chain joins TRBV6-4 to TRBJ2-6, with TRBD1 identical over 11 bases. The V segment lost 6 bases and the J segment 2 bases; nucleotides outside the gene matches: 6. Looked up from germline, CDR1 is MRHNA and CDR2 is SNTAGT. The CDR3 is made up of 17 amino acids. The CDR3 is CASSGQGAPAGANVLTF. CDR3 bases: TGTGCCAGCAGCGGACAGGGGGCGCCTGCTGGGGCCAACGTCCTGACTTTC.